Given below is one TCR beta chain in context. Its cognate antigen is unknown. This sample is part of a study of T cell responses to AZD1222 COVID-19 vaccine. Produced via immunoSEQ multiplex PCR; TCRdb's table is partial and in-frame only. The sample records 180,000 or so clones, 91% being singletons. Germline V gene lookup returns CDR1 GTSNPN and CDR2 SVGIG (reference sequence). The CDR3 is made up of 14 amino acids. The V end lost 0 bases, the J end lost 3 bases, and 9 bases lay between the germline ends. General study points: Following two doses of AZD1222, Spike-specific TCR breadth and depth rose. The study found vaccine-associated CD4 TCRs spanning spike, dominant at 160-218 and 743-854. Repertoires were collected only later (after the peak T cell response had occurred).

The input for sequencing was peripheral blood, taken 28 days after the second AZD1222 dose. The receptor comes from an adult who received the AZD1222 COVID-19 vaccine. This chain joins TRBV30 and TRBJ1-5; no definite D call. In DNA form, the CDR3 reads TGTGCCTGGAGTGTACGAGGGATCAATCAGCCCCAGCATTTT. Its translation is CAWSVRGINQPQHF.